The present T cell receptor beta chain was sequenced within a study of response to subunit inactivated influenza vaccine. Points from the study as a whole: It was the authors' suggestion that each seasonal influenza vaccination recruits few new T cells.

The table lists this clonotype with a few counts. Antigen specificity is unknown. TCRdb used MiXCR to reprocess the RT-PCR reads, holding one entry per CDR3 protein. The sample holds roughly 710,000 distinct CDR3 sequences, around 15% seen once. Trimming removed 4 bases from V and 4 bases from J, with 15 bases in between. The germline gives CDR1 SGDLS, CDR2 YYNGEE. The CDR3 totals 15 residues. The sample consisted of PBMCs from blood, taken 14 to 15 days before vaccination. The rearrangement joins TRBV9 to TRBJ1-3, with D tentatively TRBD1 (6 bases). The TCR comes from a man aged 50 to 59 who received an inactivated influenza vaccine. The CDR3 DNA is TGTGCCAGCAGCCCGGGGGGGGCCCTCGGAAACACCATATATTTT. Its protein is CASSPGGALGNTIYF.